One and the same sample provided the 15 T cell receptor beta chains below, sequenced in a study of T cell repertoires in cytomegalovirus infection. TCRdb processed the reads anew with MiXCR; each CDR3 protein has one entry. The sample lists about 330,000 distinct CDR3 sequences, more than 8% occurring once. The specimen sequenced was PBMCs. The receptor source for this set is a human donor in good health (CMV status not recorded). Some clones in this sample may be carry-over from other donors' samples.

This clonotype appeared many times. The V gene is TRBV7-9, the J gene TRBJ2-3; the match to TRBD2 covers 14 bases. V lost 4 bases, J lost 2 bases, and 20 bases stayed unmatched. The CDR3 consists of 22 residues. Germline values: CDR1 SEHNR, CDR2 FQNEAQ (reference sequence). CDR3 loop: CASSSPAPSRTSGGKNTDTQYF. Written as DNA, the CDR3 is TGTGCCAGCAGCTCCCCCGCCCCATCCCGGACTAGCGGGGGGAAAAACACAGATACGCAGTATTTT.

This clonotype was seen repeatedly, ten times or more. V and J are TRBV14 and TRBJ1-1; D is uncertain. The germline V gene has CDR1 SGHDN and CDR2 FVKESK. The CDR3 totals 13 residues. Trimming cost V 1 base and J 4 bases, with 7 bases left between them. The DNA for the CDR3 is TGTGCCAGCAGCCAAGTTGGCGGCACTGAAGCTTTCTTT. This translates into CASSQVGGTEAFF.

In this sample, this clonotype turned up a few times. The chain links TRBV6-1 to TRBJ2-7, with 8 bases that match TRBD1. V lost 10 bases to trimming and J lost 0 bases; unmatched junction nucleotides: 5. Germline CDR1 and CDR2: MNHNS and SASEGT. The CDR3 sequence is 13 residues long. The CDR3 loop reads CATRTGSSYEQYF. In nucleotides, the CDR3 is TGTGCCACCAGGACAGGGAGCTCCTACGAGCAGTACTTC.

This clonotype has a count of ten or more. The chain couples TRBV7-2 to TRBJ1-4, with D tentatively TRBD1 (6 bases). V was shortened by 5 bases and J by 5 bases, with 15 bases between the two germline ends. CDR3 size: 15 residues. Germline V lookup: CDR1 SGHTA, CDR2 FQGNSA. The CDR3 DNA follows: TGTGCCAGCAGCGAATACGGGACACCAAATGAAAAACTGTTTTTT. The encoded protein is CASSEYGTPNEKLFF.

The sample holds many counts of this clonotype. V usage is TRBV7-2 and J usage is TRBJ2-1, with TRBD2 matching over 8 bases. The V gene end was trimmed by 5 bases and the J gene end by 0 bases; junction bases not matched to a gene: 12. Germline CDR1 reads SGHTA; CDR2 reads FQGNSA. The length of the CDR3 is 18 residues. CDR3 sequence reads: CASSLQAGDLSSYNEQFF. CDR3 nucleotides: TGTGCCAGCAGCCTCCAAGCGGGAGACTTAAGCTCCTACAATGAGCAGTTCTTC. The full variable domain, completed using reference TRBV7-2 and TRBJ2-1, is GAGVSQSPSNKVTEKGKDVELRCDPISGHTALYWYRQSLGQGLEFLIYFQGNSAPDKSGLPSDRFSAERTGGSVSTLTIQRTQQEDSAVYLCASSLQAGDLSSYNEQFFGPGTRLTVL.

This clonotype occurred a few times. This sequence joins TRBV7-2 and TRBJ2-2; tentative D call: TRBD1 (6 bases). The germline V gene encodes CDR1 SGHTA and CDR2 FQGNSA. The CDR3 has 15 amino acids. The germline V and J ends were trimmed by 6 bases and 0 bases, with 11 bases remaining between them. The CDR3, as DNA: TGTGCCAGCAGTCGGGACATCGCGAACACCGGGGAGCTGTTTTTT. Its translation is CASSRDIANTGELFF.

This sequence joins TRBV15 and TRBJ1-4; D may be TRBD1 (5 bases). This CDR3 has 19 amino acids. Germline V lookup: CDR1 LNHNV, CDR2 YYDKDF (reference sequence). Trimming shortened V by 8 bases and J by 3 bases, and 28 bases separated the two germline ends. DNA for the CDR3: TGTGCCACCCAAACTGCGGGGACCCTAAACGTAGTGTCTAATGAAAAACTGTTTTTT. Protein sequence: CATQTAGTLNVVSNEKLFF.

This clonotype was observed at least ten times. V and J are TRBV7-2 and TRBJ1-2; D gene uncertain. Trimming removed 4 bases at V and 2 bases at J, with 11 bases between. Per the germline V gene, CDR1 is SGHTA and CDR2 is FQGNSA. The CDR3 is 14 amino acids. CDR3 in amino acids: CASSSQRGNYGYTF. The DNA for the CDR3 is TGTGCCAGCAGCTCCCAGAGAGGGAACTATGGCTACACCTTC.

This clonotype occurred a few times. CDR3 region: CASSEYDTLEGEAFF. The CDR3 nucleotides read TGTGCCAGCAGTGAATACGACACATTGGAAGGTGAAGCTTTCTTT. The chain couples TRBV25-1 to TRBJ1-1, with D hard to call. CDR3 size: 15 residues. The V gene lost 0 bases and the J gene lost 7 bases, with 15 bases spanning the gap. Germline V lookup: CDR1 MGHDK, CDR2 SYGVNS. Drawing the rest from reference TRBV25-1 and TRBJ1-1, the complete variable domain is EADIYQTPRYLVIGTGKKITLECSQTMGHDKMYWYQQDPGMELHLIHYSYGVNSTEKGDLSSESTVSRIRTEHFPLTLESARPSHTSQYLCASSEYDTLEGEAFFGQGTRLTVV.

The CDR3 sequence: CASSYSKRRYSYEQYF. For the CDR3, the DNA is TGTGCCAGCAGTTACTCTAAGAGGAGGTACTCCTACGAGCAGTACTTC. This sequence joins TRBV6-5 and TRBJ2-7, with D tentatively TRBD2 (5 bases). V dropped 0 bases and J dropped 0 bases, with 12 bases sitting between them. CDR1 is MNHEY, CDR2 SVGAGI, per germline. The CDR3 covers 16 residues.

In its sample, this clonotype was seen many times. V usage is TRBV18 and J usage is TRBJ1-5; 9 bases fit TRBD1. Germline assignment: CDR1 KGHSH and CDR2 LQKENI. The CDR3 length is 16 residues. V shed 3 bases, J shed 0 bases, and the junction held 3 bases outside the gene matches. DNA of the CDR3: TGTGCCAGCTCACCGGGGACAGGGTTTAGCAATCAGCCCCAGCATTTT. Encoded protein: CASSPGTGFSNQPQHF.

This chain joins TRBV28 and TRBJ1-2, with a weak D call TRBD1 (5 bases). Germline CDR1 is MDHEN and CDR2 is SYDVKM. CDR3 length equals 13 residues. The CDR3 loop is CVIQGQTRDGYTF. For the CDR3, the DNA is TGTGTCATACAAGGGCAGACCAGGGATGGCTACACCTTC.

This clonotype was recorded many times. The chain recombines TRBV7-9 with TRBJ1-5; maybe TRBD1 (6 bases). CDR3 length equals 13 residues. Germline CDR1 SEHNR, CDR2 FQNEAQ (reference sequence). Trimming pared 6 bases from V and 3 bases from J, leaving 9 bases between. CDR3 protein: CASRGGDNQPQHF. For the CDR3, the DNA is TGTGCCAGCAGGGGGGGCGACAATCAGCCCCAGCATTTT.

This clonotype has a count of ten or more. V gene TRBV6-6 combines with J gene TRBJ1-5; the D gene is possibly TRBD1 (5 bases). Germline-derived CDR1 and CDR2 are MNHNY and SVGAGI (reference sequence). The CDR3 runs to 15 residues. V was shortened by 2 bases and J by 1 base, with 9 bases between the two germline ends. As DNA, the CDR3 is TGTGCCAGCAGTTACGGGGGAACGAGCAATCAGCCCCAGCATTTT. This translates into CASSYGGTSNQPQHF.

This clonotype was observed many times. This sequence joins TRBV20-1 and TRBJ2-7; no firm D call. Germline CDR1 reads DFQATT; CDR2 reads SNEGSKA (reference sequence). Trimming stripped 6 bases from V and 4 bases from J, with 16 bases between. The CDR3 totals 13 residues. CDR3 protein: CSATFKLGYEQYF. CDR3 sequence (DNA): TGCAGTGCAACATTCAAATTGGGGTACGAGCAGTACTTC.